Each of the 29 T cell receptor beta chains below was sequenced from the same sample in a study of shared clonotypes between healthy human individuals. TCRdb's copy holds only in-frame clones and misses some; the assay was immunoSEQ multiplex PCR. Among 900,000 to 1,200,000 clones listed, approximately 80% were seen once. Input material: memory CD4+ T cells from PBMCs. Subset in this sample: CD45RA-negative fraction. The receptors derive from a young man in good health. Some clones in this sample may be carry-over from other donors' samples.

Comment on this clone: This CDR3 is also generated by other DNA sequences in the sample. The chain links TRBV2 to TRBJ2-1; 10 positions match TRBD2. This CDR3 has 14 residues. Germline V gene sequence: CDR1 SNHLY, CDR2 FYNNEI. J lost 4 bases, V lost 6 bases, and 3 bases had no gene match. The chain's CDR3 is CASSRAGGYNEQFF. Written as DNA, the CDR3 is TGTGCCAGCAGCCGAGCGGGAGGGTACAATGAGCAGTTCTTC.

V is TRBV9 and J is TRBJ1-4; D is ambiguous. CDR1 and CDR2 (germline): SGDLS, YYNGEE. The V end was cut by 4 bases, the J end by 8 bases, with 18 bases between. The CDR3 has 15 amino acids. The CDR3 bases are TGTGCCAGCAGCTCCCGGGTCTCCGGAGGGGAAAAACTGTTTTTT. Its protein is CASSSRVSGGEKLFF.

The genes are TRBV2 and TRBJ2-2; D is undetermined. The CDR3 covers 13 residues. Germline values: CDR1 SNHLY, CDR2 FYNNEI. The V end was cut by 3 bases, the J end by 6 bases, with 8 bases between. The CDR3 bases are TGTGCCAGCAGTGATAACGGTGCCGGGGAGCTGTTTTTT. Residues: CASSDNGAGELFF.

A single count supports this clone. The chain uses TRBV5-1 and TRBJ1-3; 7 nucleotides agree with TRBD1. CDR3 length: 16 amino acids. Germline V gene data show CDR1 as SGHRS and CDR2 as YFSETQ. Losses at the gene ends were 2 bases for V and 15 bases for J; bases not matched to a gene: 20. CDR3 residues: CASSFQGVSSGNATYF. CDR3 nucleotide sequence: TGCGCCAGCAGCTTTCAGGGGGTCTCCTCTGGAAACGCCACATATTTT.

This clone was found a few times. The sample contains more than one DNA sequence encoding this CDR3. The chain links TRBV5-1 to TRBJ2-5; 8 bases are a match to TRBD2. The germline gives CDR1 SGHRS, CDR2 YFSETQ. With 0 bases clipped from V and 3 bases from J, the junction kept 4 bases outside the gene matches. The CDR3 consists of 15 residues. The CDR3 sequence is CASSLAGTSEETQYF. The CDR3 DNA is TGCGCCAGCAGCTTGGCCGGGACTAGTGAAGAGACCCAGTACTTC.

The J gene is TRBJ1-3, the V gene TRBV5-6, with D tentatively TRBD1 (5 bases). The CDR3 is 12 amino acids. From germline, CDR1 is SGHDT and CDR2 YYEEEE. Trimming took off 4 bases at V and 7 bases at J, with 9 bases between the two ends. In DNA, the CDR3 is TGTGCCAGCAGCGCCGGGGGGAACACCATATATTTT. Protein sequence: CASSAGGNTIYF.

The chain carries TRBV27 and TRBJ2-3; 9 nucleotides line up with TRBD2. J lost 1 base, V lost 7 bases, and 9 bases had no gene match. CDR1 is MNHEY, CDR2 SMNVEV, per germline (reference sequence). This CDR3 is 16 amino acids long. The CDR3 reads CASTRLAALGTDTQYF. Written as DNA, the CDR3 is TGTGCCAGCACGAGACTAGCGGCGCTCGGCACAGATACGCAGTATTTT.

The chain couples TRBV18 to TRBJ2-7; 8 positions agree with TRBD1. Unmatched junction bases numbered 13, after V lost 5 bases and J lost 1 base. CDR1 and CDR2 (germline): KGHSH, LQKENI. The CDR3 consists of 17 residues. CDR3 sequence (DNA): TGTGCCAGCTCATCCCTACCATCCGGGACAGGTTCCTACGAGCAGTACTTC. Protein sequence: CASSSLPSGTGSYEQYF.

On this clone: A read error is the likely source, as a far larger clone sits one nucleotide away. The rearrangement uses TRBV14 and TRBJ2-2; no firm D call. This CDR3 is 13 amino acids long. The germline CDR1 and CDR2 sequences are SGHDN and FVKESK. V dropped 1 base and J dropped 6 bases, with 6 bases sitting between them. The CDR3 spells CASSQVLAGELFF. As DNA, the CDR3 is TGTGCCAGCAGCCAAGTATTGGCCGGGGAGCTGTTTTTT.

The V and J genes are TRBV9 and TRBJ2-5; tentatively, D is TRBD2 (6 bases). Germline V gene lookup returns CDR1 SGDLS and CDR2 YYNGEE. The CDR3 covers 15 residues. The V and J ends lost 4 bases and 2 bases respectively, with 15 bases between them. The CDR3 nucleotides are TGTGCCAGCAGCTCCCGCGGGATCCCGCAAGAGACCCAGTACTTC. The encoded protein is CASSSRGIPQETQYF.

This rearrangement joins TRBV18 to TRBJ2-1, with 7 bases fitting TRBD2. The CDR3 extends over 16 amino acids. With V trimmed by 5 bases and J by 4 bases, 11 bases remained unmatched. Germline CDR1 reads KGHSH; CDR2 reads LQKENI. The CDR3 nucleotides read TGTGCCAGCTCATCAAGGAAGCGGGACCCATACAATGAGCAGTTCTTC. Translated: CASSSRKRDPYNEQFF.

This clone occurred a few times. The rearrangement joins TRBV4-2 to TRBJ2-1, with D possibly being TRBD2 (5 bases). Trimming shortened V by 1 base and J by 3 bases, and 19 bases separated the two germline ends. Germline V CDR1 and CDR2: LGHNA, YNFKEQ. This CDR3 has 18 amino acids. The CDR3 protein is CASSQGPSRFALYNEQFF. CDR3 DNA: TGTGCCAGCAGCCAAGGGCCTAGCCGGTTCGCTCTCTACAATGAGCAGTTCTTC.

As for this clone: A read error is likely here: a far larger clone is one base away. The chain combines TRBV11-2 with TRBJ2-3; D is uncertain. V was cut by 4 bases and J by 2 bases, with 4 bases left in between. Germline CDR1 is SGHAT and CDR2 is FQNNGV. The CDR3 is 12 residues long. CDR3 protein: CASSSYTDTQYF. The CDR3 bases are TGTGCCAGCAGCTCATACACAGATACGCAGTATTTT.

The rearrangement links TRBV18 to TRBJ1-5; no clear D. The CDR3 covers 14 residues. In germline, CDR1 is KGHSH, CDR2 LQKENI. V dropped 3 bases and J dropped 4 bases, with 10 bases sitting between them. This chain's CDR3 is CASSPLVTNQPQHF. The DNA of the CDR3 is TGTGCCAGCTCACCCCTGGTCACAAATCAGCCCCAGCATTTT.

V is TRBV23-1 and J is TRBJ2-7; no reliable D call. TRBV23-1 is an open reading frame, and its role is uncertain. V gave up 9 bases and J gave up 2 bases, with 11 bases separating them. The CDR3 consists of 12 residues. The CDR3 here is CARPQLAYEQYF. CDR3 DNA sequence: TGCGCCAGACCACAGCTAGCCTACGAGCAGTACTTC.

The rearrangement uses TRBV5-4 and TRBJ1-3; no reliable D call. The germline V and J ends were trimmed by 5 bases and 0 bases, with 6 bases remaining between them. The CDR3 is made up of 13 amino acids. Germline assignment: CDR1 SGHNT and CDR2 YYREEE (reference sequence). CDR3 bases: TGTGCCAGCAGTGAGAGCTCTGGAAACACCATATATTTT. Protein: CASSESSGNTIYF.

This clone is a singleton in its sample. The chain uses TRBV5-1 and TRBJ2-6, with 7 bases that match TRBD1. The germline gives CDR1 SGHRS, CDR2 YFSETQ. The CDR3 spans 16 residues. V lost 2 bases to trimming and J lost 0 bases; unmatched junction nucleotides: 2. CDR3 amino acids: CASSLQGFSGANVLTF. CDR3 sequence (DNA): TGCGCCAGCAGCTTACAGGGGTTCTCTGGGGCCAACGTCCTGACTTTC.

V usage is TRBV11-2 and J usage is TRBJ2-3, with 7 bases matching TRBD2. V shed 1 base and J 4 bases; nucleotides not matched to a gene: 8. The CDR3 is 16 amino acids. Germline assignment: CDR1 SGHAT and CDR2 FQNNGV. The CDR3: CASSLVAGATADTQYF. The CDR3 DNA reads TGTGCCAGCAGCTTAGTTGCGGGAGCCACTGCAGATACGCAGTATTTT.

This clone has more than one count but fewer than ten. This chain uses TRBV7-2 with TRBJ2-5, with D perhaps TRBD2 (5 bases). The germline CDR1 and CDR2 sequences are SGHTA and FQGNSA. The CDR3 loop spans 14 amino acids. Trimming removed 5 bases at V and 4 bases at J, with 14 bases between. The CDR3 nucleotides read TGTGCCAGCAGCGCAGTGAGGACTTTAGAGACCCAGTACTTC. Its protein product is CASSAVRTLETQYF.

The gene calls are TRBV6-1 and TRBJ1-1; the D is unclear. CDR1 is MNHNS, CDR2 SASEGT, per germline. The CDR3 is 15 residues long. Trimming removed 1 base from V and 4 bases from J, with 13 bases in between. CDR3 DNA sequence: TGTGCCAGCAGTGAAGTAGGTCCACCCCGCACTGAAGCTTTCTTT. Residues: CASSEVGPPRTEAFF.

This clone was counted a single time. This chain joins TRBV7-9 and TRBJ1-5; D is uncertain. The CDR3 totals 14 residues. The germline V and J ends were trimmed by 1 base and 7 bases, with 11 bases remaining between them. Germline CDR1 is SEHNR and CDR2 is FQNEAQ (reference sequence). CDR3 amino acids: CASSLDTAGQPQHF. CDR3 coding DNA: TGTGCCAGCAGCTTAGACACAGCTGGGCAGCCCCAGCATTTT.

The gene calls are TRBV6-4 and TRBJ2-2, with a possible D match to TRBD2 (6 bases). Per the germline V gene, CDR1 is MRHNA and CDR2 is SNTAGT. CDR3 length equals 15 residues. V gave up 11 bases and J gave up 4 bases, with 20 bases separating them. Here the CDR3 reads CAGWVGGSSTGELFF. The CDR3 DNA reads as TGTGCCGGTTGGGTGGGGGGATCCTCCACCGGGGAGCTGTTTTTT.

This rearrangement joins TRBV5-4 to TRBJ1-2, with D uncertain. Germline V lookup: CDR1 SGHNT, CDR2 YYREEE (reference sequence). The CDR3 extends over 13 amino acids. V dropped 5 bases and J dropped 2 bases, with 10 bases sitting between them. CDR3 amino acids: CASREDGNYGYTF. The CDR3 DNA reads as TGTGCCAGCAGGGAGGACGGGAACTATGGCTACACCTTC.

This CDR3 is CASSGGGGSTDTQYF. The CDR3 nucleotides read TGTGCCAGCTCCGGCGGTGGGGGGAGCACAGATACGCAGTATTTT. This chain joins TRBV18 and TRBJ2-3; D might be TRBD2 (6 bases). Germline-derived CDR1 and CDR2 are KGHSH and LQKENI. V was trimmed by 6 bases and J by 0 bases, leaving 13 bases between them. CDR3 length equals 15 residues.

This chain uses TRBV7-6 with TRBJ2-3, with TRBD1 as a possible D gene (5 bases). The CDR3 totals 12 residues. V gave up 5 bases and J gave up 14 bases, with 17 bases separating them. CDR1 SGHVS and CDR2 FNYEAQ come from the germline V gene. The CDR3 nucleotides are TGTGCCAGCAGCCACATCCAGGGTCAACTGTATTTT. It codes for CASSHIQGQLYF.

As regards this clone: The sample contains more than one DNA sequence encoding this CDR3. This chain links TRBV5-1 with TRBJ1-1, with D hard to call. V lost 2 bases and J 0 bases, leaving 8 bases between the germline ends. The CDR3 is 14 amino acids. Germline loops: CDR1 SGHRS, CDR2 YFSETQ. As DNA, the CDR3 is TGCGCCAGCAGCTTAGACCCCGTGAACACTGAAGCTTTCTTT. It specifies CASSLDPVNTEAFF.

The rearrangement links TRBV27 to TRBJ1-2; D is perhaps TRBD1 (6 bases). This CDR3 spans 12 amino acids. Trimming stripped 3 bases from V and 9 bases from J, with 11 bases between. Germline V CDR1 and CDR2: MNHEY, SMNVEV (reference sequence). The CDR3 is CASSFTGQSYTF. For the CDR3, the DNA is TGTGCCAGCAGTTTTACGGGACAAAGCTACACCTTC.

The gene calls are TRBV9 and TRBJ2-4; TRBD1 agrees at 9 bases. With 2 bases clipped from V and 1 base from J, the junction kept 10 bases outside the gene matches. The CDR3 runs to 18 residues. Germline CDR1 is SGDLS and CDR2 is YYNGEE. CDR3 in DNA: TGTGCCAGCAGCGTTGAGACCGGGACAGGGTTGGCCAAAAACATTCAGTACTTC. Amino acids: CASSVETGTGLAKNIQYF.

The V and J genes are TRBV9 and TRBJ2-1, with 10 bases identical to TRBD2. V lost 2 bases to trimming and J lost 8 bases; unmatched junction nucleotides: 1. CDR3 length equals 13 residues. The germline gives CDR1 SGDLS, CDR2 YYNGEE. DNA for the CDR3: TGTGCCAGCAGCGTGGGACTAGCGCATGAGCAGTTCTTC. As protein: CASSVGLAHEQFF.